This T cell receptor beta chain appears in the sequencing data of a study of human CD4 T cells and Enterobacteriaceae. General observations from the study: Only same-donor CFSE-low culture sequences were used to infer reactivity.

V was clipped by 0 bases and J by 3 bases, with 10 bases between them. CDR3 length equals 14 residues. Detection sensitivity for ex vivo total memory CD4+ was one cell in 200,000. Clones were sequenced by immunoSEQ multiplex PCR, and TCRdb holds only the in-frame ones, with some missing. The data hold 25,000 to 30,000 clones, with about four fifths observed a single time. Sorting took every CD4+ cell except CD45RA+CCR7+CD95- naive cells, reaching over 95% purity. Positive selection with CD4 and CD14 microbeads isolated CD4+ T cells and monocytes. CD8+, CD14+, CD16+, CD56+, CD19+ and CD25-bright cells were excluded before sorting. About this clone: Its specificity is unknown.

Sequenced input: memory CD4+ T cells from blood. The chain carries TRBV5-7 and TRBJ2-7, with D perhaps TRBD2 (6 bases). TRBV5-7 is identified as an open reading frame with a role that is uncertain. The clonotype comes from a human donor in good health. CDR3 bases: TGTGCCAGCAGCTTGGCGGGACTGCGCTACGAGCAGTACTTC. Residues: CASSLAGLRYEQYF.